The 2 T cell receptor beta chains below come from one sample, sequenced in a study of CXCR4 blockade with PD-1 therapy in pancreatic cancer (dated by TCRdb to about 2019). Library generation was performed with the immunoSEQ multiplex PCR assay. This immuneACCESS table, as held by TCRdb, lists in-frame sequences with V and J called but not all clones. Of the missing ones, under half trace to an unresolved V gene in checked studies; the others have no known cause. A total of approximately 17,000 clones appear in this sample, about 72% of them only once. The top ten constitute about 5.5% of the sample. The sequencing sample was made of tumor tissue. The receptors derive from a human donor with pancreatic ductal adenocarcinoma.

This sequence joins TRBV27 and TRBJ2-2, with D uncertain. The CDR3 length is 14 residues. V was cut by 3 bases and J by 0 bases, with 5 bases left in between. The V gene's germline CDR1 is MNHEY and CDR2 SMNVEV (reference sequence). The CDR3 DNA is TGTGCCAGCAGTTTGGGCGCGAACACCGGGGAGCTGTTTTTT. It yields the protein CASSLGANTGELFF.

The CDR3 DNA is TGTGCCAGCAGCCAAGATGGGACAGGGCCCTACGAGCAGTACTTC. Protein product: CASSQDGTGPYEQYF. The chain carries TRBV14 and TRBJ2-7; 9 bases agree with TRBD1. The CDR3 loop spans 15 amino acids. The V segment lost 0 bases and the J segment 2 bases; nucleotides outside the gene matches: 2. The germline gives CDR1 SGHDN, CDR2 FVKESK.